Listed below are T cell receptor beta chains from one sample, sequenced in a study of cytomegalovirus exposure and HLA in healthy donors. Libraries were prepared by immunoSEQ multiplex PCR; TCRdb keeps only in-frame clonotypes and omits some of them. The repertoire includes under 200,000 clones, about four fifths of them detected once, and 1.7% sits in the top ten. Sequencing was performed on PBMCs. These receptors were taken from a woman between 18 and 29 years old in good health and CMV-seronegative. Each CDR3 is given with its conserved first and last residue. D genes are given only for firm matches. For some rows the clone size is stated as once, few or many, or as a class when expanded; others skip it.

V,size,D,J,DNA,CDR3
TRBV4-3,.,TRBD1,TRBJ1-6,TGCGCCAGCAGCCAAGGGGGGACAGTTAAGAATTCACCCCTCCACTTT,CASSQGGTVKNSPLHF
TRBV6-5,.,TRBD2,TRBJ2-3,TGTGCCAGCTCTATTCTAGCGGGAGTCGCAGATACGCAGTATTTT,CASSILAGVADTQYF
TRBV5-8,.,.,TRBJ1-3,TGTGCCAGCAGCTTGGGGGAGCCTGGAAACACCATATATTTT,CASSLGEPGNTIYF
TRBV29-1,.,.,TRBJ2-1,TGCAGCGTTGTCGAGATCTCCTACAATGAGCAGTTCTTC,CSVVEISYNEQFF
TRBV30,.,TRBD2,TRBJ2-3,TGTGCCTGGAGTGTGTTAGGGACTAGCGGGAGGAGGAACACAGATACGCAGTATTTT,CAWSVLGTSGRRNTDTQYF
TRBV10-3,.,.,TRBJ2-1,TGTGCCATCAGTACCCCAACGGGGAATGAGCAGTTCTTC,CAISTPTGNEQFF
TRBV4-3,few,.,TRBJ1-2,TGCGCCAGCAGCCAAGTCCACGGATACAGGGAGATGGACTATGGCTACACCTTC,CASSQVHGYREMDYGYTF
TRBV7-6,.,.,TRBJ2-6,TGTGCCGGAAGGGGGACGGATCCTAGCTCTGGGGCCAACGTCCTGACTTTC,CAGRGTDPSSGANVLTF
TRBV7-2,.,.,TRBJ1-1,TGTGCCAGCAGCTTACAGGGTCTGAACACTGAAGCTTTCTTT,CASSLQGLNTEAFF
TRBV7-7,.,.,TRBJ1-5,TGTGCTAGCAGCTTTACCGCGAGGTCCCAGCATTTT,CASSFTARSQHF
TRBV6-5,.,TRBD1,TRBJ2-3,TGTGCCAGCAGTTACGTACTACAGGGGGCTACGCAGTATTTT,CASSYVLQGATQYF
TRBV6-1,few,TRBD2,TRBJ2-1,TGTGCCAGCAGTGCAACTAGCGGGGCATTTTACAATGAGCAGTTCTTC,CASSATSGAFYNEQFF
TRBV6-5,few,.,TRBJ1-3,TGTGCCAGCAGTAGGGGGAACACCATATATTTT,CASSRGNTIYF
TRBV9,.,.,TRBJ2-3,TGTGCCAGCAGTCAATATGGGGTGGGGGGAGATACGCAGTATTTT,CASSQYGVGGDTQYF
TRBV5-1,.,.,TRBJ2-3,TGCGCCAGCAGCTTAGACAGGTACACAGATACGCAGTATTTT,CASSLDRYTDTQYF
TRBV28,.,TRBD2,TRBJ2-7,TGTGCCAGCAGTCCTAGCGGGGGGGACTACGAGCAGTACTTC,CASSPSGGDYEQYF
TRBV5-4,.,.,TRBJ1-3,TGTGCCAGCAGCCTATCGCTTTTGAGCGCGGGAAACACCATATATTTT,CASSLSLLSAGNTIYF
TRBV7-9,.,.,TRBJ2-2,TGTTCCAGCAGCCCCCGGGATGGGGGCTTCACCGGGGAGCTGTTTTTT,CSSSPRDGGFTGELFF
TRBV18,.,TRBD1,TRBJ2-7,TGTGCCAGCTCCACGTTCCAGGGGGACGAGCAGTACTTC,CASSTFQGDEQYF
TRBV11-2,.,.,TRBJ2-1,TGTGCCAGCAGCTTAGGGGGTACTGGGAGCTACAATGAGCAGTTCTTC,CASSLGGTGSYNEQFF
TRBV4-1,few,TRBD1,TRBJ1-2,TGCGCCAGCAGCCAACGGGGACAGGGGGCTATCGGCTACACCTTC,CASSQRGQGAIGYTF
TRBV4-1,few,.,TRBJ1-1,TGCGCCAGCAGCCAAGCGGTTTTAATGAACACTGAAGCTTTCTTT,CASSQAVLMNTEAFF
TRBV4-2,.,TRBD2,TRBJ2-7,TGTGCCAGCAGCCAAGACGGAACAGCGGGAGTCGACGAGCAGTACTTC,CASSQDGTAGVDEQYF
TRBV5-5,.,TRBD2,TRBJ2-1,TGTGCCAGCAGCTTGGTCATAGCGGGAGATGAGCAGTTCTTC,CASSLVIAGDEQFF
TRBV4-3,few,.,TRBJ1-4,TGCGCCAGCAGCCAAGATTTGGGTGCTGTGGGCAGTGAAAAACTGTTTTTT,CASSQDLGAVGSEKLFF
TRBV4-3,few,.,TRBJ2-7,TGCGCCAGCAGCCACTTACAGGGTTCCGAGCAGTACTTC,CASSHLQGSEQYF
TRBV23-1,.,TRBD2,TRBJ2-3,TGCGCCAGCAGTCAAAGTTCGGGACGCCTCTCACTAGCGGGAGGGCCAGCAGATACGCAGTATTTT,CASSQSSGRLSLAGGPADTQYF
TRBV28,.,TRBD1,TRBJ2-3,TGTGCCAGCAGCCAGGGACAGCCTAGCACAGATACGCAGTATTTT,CASSQGQPSTDTQYF
TRBV19,.,TRBD2,TRBJ2-1,TGTGCCAGTAGCATAACTAGCGGGAGGTGGAATGAGCAGTTCTTC,CASSITSGRWNEQFF
TRBV9,.,.,TRBJ2-5,TGTGCCAGCAGCCGAACCGGGATGTACCAAGAGACCCAGTACTTC,CASSRTGMYQETQYF
TRBV27,.,.,TRBJ2-7,TGTGCCAGCAGTCTAGGGGCCCCCTACGAGCAGTACTTC,CASSLGAPYEQYF
TRBV11-2,.,.,TRBJ2-1,TGTGCCAGCAGCTTAGAGTATTTCGGGAGAGCCCTCACCAATGAGCAGTTCTTC,CASSLEYFGRALTNEQFF
TRBV7-2,few,.,TRBJ2-5,TGTGCCAGCAGCTTCGGGGTAGATGGGCCCCAGTACTTC,CASSFGVDGPQYF
TRBV29-1,.,TRBD2,TRBJ2-1,TGCAGCGGAAAGCGGGAGGCGAACTCCTACAATGAGCAGTTCTTC,CSGKREANSYNEQFF
TRBV19,.,TRBD2,TRBJ2-3,TGTGCCAGTAGTGGACTAGCAGGAGATACGCAGTATTTT,CASSGLAGDTQYF
TRBV7-9,.,.,TRBJ2-5,TGTGCCAGCAGCTTAGGGTCGGTCGGAGGTCAAGAGACCCAGTACTTC,CASSLGSVGGQETQYF
TRBV7-9,.,TRBD1,TRBJ2-5,TGTGCCAGCAGCTTGACAGGGAAAGAGACCCAGTACTTC,CASSLTGKETQYF
TRBV4-3,.,.,TRBJ1-3,TGCGCCAGCAGCCAAGAAAAGAGCTCTGGAAACACCATATATTTT,CASSQEKSSGNTIYF
TRBV7-9,.,.,TRBJ1-2,TGTGCCAGCAGCTTATCCTCTAACTATGGCTACACCTTC,CASSLSSNYGYTF
TRBV6-5,.,TRBD1,TRBJ2-1,TGTGCCAGCGGGGACAGGGGGTACAATGAGCAGTTCTTC,CASGDRGYNEQFF
TRBV23-1,.,.,TRBJ2-1,TGCGCCAGCAGATTGTGGGGGGAGTCTAACAACAATGAGCAGCTCTTC,CASRLWGESNNNEQLF
TRBV28,once,.,TRBJ2-7,TGTGCCAGCAGTTCCACTGGCCTGGGGCCCAACGAGCAGTACTTC,CASSSTGLGPNEQYF
TRBV15,.,.,TRBJ2-2,TGTGCCACCAGCAACAGGGCGAACACCGGGGAGCTGTTTTTT,CATSNRANTGELFF
TRBV27,.,TRBD2,TRBJ2-1,TGTGCCAGCAGCTCCCCTAGCGGCCCTTCCTACAATGAGCAGTTCTTC,CASSSPSGPSYNEQFF
TRBV9,.,.,TRBJ2-2,TGTGCCAGCCAGAGGGAGTCGAAAACCGGGGAGCTGTTTTTT,CASQRESKTGELFF
TRBV6-1,.,TRBD2,TRBJ2-4,TGTGCCAGCAGTGATAAGGCGGGAGGGGTGGACATTCAGTACTTC,CASSDKAGGVDIQYF
TRBV18,.,TRBD2,TRBJ2-7,TGTGCCAGCTCAGGGCCGGGGGGTAACGAGCAGTACTTC,CASSGPGGNEQYF
TRBV6-5,once,TRBD1,TRBJ2-7,TGTGCCAGCAGGACAGGGGGGGTAGCCTACGAGCAGTACTTC,CASRTGGVAYEQYF
TRBV28,once,.,TRBJ1-1,TGTGCCAGCAATCAGTGGAGTGAAGCTTTCTTT,CASNQWSEAFF
TRBV5-1,.,TRBD1,TRBJ1-1,TGCGCCAGCATCGAGGGGGCCTCGAACACTGAAGCTTTCTTT,CASIEGASNTEAFF
TRBV28,.,TRBD2,TRBJ2-1,TGTGCCAGCGGGGTTAGGGGACTAGGCTTATCTGAGGGGCAGTTCTTC,CASGVRGLGLSEGQFF
TRBV19,.,TRBD1,TRBJ2-1,TGTGCCAGTAGCCCACAGGGGAGCTCCTACAATGAGCAGTTCTTC,CASSPQGSSYNEQFF
TRBV6-1,.,TRBD1,TRBJ2-1,TGTGCCAGCAGTGGGGCCGGGACAGGGGACTACAATGAGCAGTTCTTC,CASSGAGTGDYNEQFF
TRBV28,.,.,TRBJ1-2,TGTGCCAGCAGCTTACTTACAGTGAACTATGGCTACACCTTC,CASSLLTVNYGYTF
TRBV7-2,.,.,TRBJ2-1,TGTGCCAGCAGCTTTACAGGGCTCTACAATGAGCAGTTCTTC,CASSFTGLYNEQFF
TRBV27,.,TRBD1,TRBJ2-6,TGTGCCAGCAGTTTATATCAGGGGGCGGGGGCCAACGTCCTGACTTTC,CASSLYQGAGANVLTF
TRBV7-9,.,.,TRBJ2-7,TGTGCCAGCATCGAACAACCGGGCGAGCAGTACTTC,CASIEQPGEQYF
TRBV5-4,few,.,TRBJ2-1,TGTGCCAGCAGCCCGACGCTAGCCCACGAGCAGTTCTTC,CASSPTLAHEQFF